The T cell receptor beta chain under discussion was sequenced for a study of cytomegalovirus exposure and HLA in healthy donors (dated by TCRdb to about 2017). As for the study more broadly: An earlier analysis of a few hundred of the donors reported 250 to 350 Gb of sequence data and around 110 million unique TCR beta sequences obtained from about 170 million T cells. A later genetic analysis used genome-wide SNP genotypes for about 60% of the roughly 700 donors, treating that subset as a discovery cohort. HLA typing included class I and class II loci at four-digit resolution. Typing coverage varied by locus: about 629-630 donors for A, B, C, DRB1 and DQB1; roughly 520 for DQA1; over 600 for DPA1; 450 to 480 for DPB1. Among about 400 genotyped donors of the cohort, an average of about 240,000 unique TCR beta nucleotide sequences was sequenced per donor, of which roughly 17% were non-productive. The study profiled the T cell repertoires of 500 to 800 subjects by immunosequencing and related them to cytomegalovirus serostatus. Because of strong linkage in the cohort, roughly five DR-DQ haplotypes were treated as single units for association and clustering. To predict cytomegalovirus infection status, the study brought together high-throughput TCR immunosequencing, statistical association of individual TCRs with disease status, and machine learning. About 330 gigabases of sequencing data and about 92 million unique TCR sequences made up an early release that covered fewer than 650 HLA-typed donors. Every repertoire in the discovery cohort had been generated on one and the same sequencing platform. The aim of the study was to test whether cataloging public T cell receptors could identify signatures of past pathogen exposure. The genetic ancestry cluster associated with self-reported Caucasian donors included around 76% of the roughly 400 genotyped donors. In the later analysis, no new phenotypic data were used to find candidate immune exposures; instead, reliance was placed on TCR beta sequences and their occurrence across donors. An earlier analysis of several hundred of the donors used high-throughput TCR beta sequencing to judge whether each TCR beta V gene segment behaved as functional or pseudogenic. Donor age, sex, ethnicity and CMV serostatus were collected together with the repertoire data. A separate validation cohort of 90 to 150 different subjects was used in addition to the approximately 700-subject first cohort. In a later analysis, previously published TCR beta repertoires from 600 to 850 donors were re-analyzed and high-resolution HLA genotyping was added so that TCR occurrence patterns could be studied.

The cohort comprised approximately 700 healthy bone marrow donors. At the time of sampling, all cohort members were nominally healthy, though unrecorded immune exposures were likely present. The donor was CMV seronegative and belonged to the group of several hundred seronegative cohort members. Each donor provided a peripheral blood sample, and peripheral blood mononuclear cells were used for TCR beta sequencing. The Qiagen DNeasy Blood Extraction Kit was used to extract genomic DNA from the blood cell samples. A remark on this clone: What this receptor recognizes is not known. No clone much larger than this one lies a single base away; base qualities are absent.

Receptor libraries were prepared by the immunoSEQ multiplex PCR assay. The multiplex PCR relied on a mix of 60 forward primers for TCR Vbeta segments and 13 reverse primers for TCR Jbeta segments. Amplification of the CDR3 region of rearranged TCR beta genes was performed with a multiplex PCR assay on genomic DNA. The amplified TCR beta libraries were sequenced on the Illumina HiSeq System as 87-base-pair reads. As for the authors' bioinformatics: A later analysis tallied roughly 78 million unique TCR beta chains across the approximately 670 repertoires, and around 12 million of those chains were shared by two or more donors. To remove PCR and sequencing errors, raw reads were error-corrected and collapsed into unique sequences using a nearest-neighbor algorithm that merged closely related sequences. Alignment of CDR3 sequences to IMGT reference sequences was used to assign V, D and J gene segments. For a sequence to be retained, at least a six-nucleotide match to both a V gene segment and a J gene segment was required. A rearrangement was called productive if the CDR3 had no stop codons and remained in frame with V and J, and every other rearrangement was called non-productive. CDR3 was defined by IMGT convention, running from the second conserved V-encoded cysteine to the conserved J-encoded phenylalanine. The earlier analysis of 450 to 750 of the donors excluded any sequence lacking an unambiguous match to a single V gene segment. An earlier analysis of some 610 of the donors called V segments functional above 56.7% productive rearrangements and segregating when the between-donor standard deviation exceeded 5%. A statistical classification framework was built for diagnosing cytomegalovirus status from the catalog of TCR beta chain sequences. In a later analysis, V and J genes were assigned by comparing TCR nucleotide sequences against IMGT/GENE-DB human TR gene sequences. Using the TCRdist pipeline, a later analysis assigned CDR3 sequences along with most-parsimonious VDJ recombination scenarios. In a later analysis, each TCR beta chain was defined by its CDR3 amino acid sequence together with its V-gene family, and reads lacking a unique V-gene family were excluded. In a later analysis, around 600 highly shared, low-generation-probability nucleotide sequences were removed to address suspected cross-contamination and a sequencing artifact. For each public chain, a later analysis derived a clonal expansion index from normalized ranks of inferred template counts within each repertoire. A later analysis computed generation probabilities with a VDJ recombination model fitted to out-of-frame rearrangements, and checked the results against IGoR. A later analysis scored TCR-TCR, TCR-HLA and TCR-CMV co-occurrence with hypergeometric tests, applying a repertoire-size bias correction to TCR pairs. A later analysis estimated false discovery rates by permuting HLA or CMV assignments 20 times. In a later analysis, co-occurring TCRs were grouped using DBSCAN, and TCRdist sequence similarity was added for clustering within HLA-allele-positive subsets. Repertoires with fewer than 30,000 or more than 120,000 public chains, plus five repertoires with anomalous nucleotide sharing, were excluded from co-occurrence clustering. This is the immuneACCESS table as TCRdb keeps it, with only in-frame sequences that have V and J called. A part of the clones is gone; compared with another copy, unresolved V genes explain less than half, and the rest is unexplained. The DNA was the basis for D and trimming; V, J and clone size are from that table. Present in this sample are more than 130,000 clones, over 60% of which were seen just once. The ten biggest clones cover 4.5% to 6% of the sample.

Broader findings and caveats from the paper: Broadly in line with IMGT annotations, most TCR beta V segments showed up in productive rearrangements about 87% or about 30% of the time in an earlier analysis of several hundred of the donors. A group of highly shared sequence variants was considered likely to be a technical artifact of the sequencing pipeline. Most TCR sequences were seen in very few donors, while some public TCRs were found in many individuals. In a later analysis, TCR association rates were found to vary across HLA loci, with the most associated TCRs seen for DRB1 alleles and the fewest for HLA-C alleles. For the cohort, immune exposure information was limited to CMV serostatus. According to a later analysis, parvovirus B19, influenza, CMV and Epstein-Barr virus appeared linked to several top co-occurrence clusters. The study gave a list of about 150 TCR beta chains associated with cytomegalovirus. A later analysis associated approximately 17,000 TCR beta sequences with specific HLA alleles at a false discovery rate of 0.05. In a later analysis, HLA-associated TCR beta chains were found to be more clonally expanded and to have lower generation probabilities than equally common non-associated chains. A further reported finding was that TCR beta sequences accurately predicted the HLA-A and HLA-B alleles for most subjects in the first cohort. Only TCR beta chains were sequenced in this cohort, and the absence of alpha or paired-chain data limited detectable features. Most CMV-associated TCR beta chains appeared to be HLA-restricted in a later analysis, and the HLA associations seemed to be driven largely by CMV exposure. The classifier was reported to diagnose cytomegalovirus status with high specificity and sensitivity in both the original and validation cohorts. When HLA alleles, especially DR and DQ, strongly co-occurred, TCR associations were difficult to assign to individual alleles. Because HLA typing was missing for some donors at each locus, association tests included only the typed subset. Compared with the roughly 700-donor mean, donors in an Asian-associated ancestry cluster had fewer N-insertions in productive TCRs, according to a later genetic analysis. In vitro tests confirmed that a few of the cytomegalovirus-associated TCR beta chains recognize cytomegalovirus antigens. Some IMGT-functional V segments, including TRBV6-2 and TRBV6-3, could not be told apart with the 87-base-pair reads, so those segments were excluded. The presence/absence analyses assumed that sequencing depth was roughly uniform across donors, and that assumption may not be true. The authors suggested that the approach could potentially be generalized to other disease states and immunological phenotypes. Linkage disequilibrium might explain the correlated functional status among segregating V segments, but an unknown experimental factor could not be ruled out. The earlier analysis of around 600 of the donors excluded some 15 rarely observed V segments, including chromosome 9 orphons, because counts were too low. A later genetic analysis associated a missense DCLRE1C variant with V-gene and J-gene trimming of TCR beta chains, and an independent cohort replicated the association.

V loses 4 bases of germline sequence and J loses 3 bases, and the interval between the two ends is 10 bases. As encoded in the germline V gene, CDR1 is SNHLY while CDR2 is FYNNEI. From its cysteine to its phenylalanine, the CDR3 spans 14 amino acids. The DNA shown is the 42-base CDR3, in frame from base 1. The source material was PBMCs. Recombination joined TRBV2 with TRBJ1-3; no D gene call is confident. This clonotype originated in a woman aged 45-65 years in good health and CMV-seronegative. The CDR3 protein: CASSVRKNGNTIYF. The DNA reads TGTGCCAGCAGTGTGAGGAAGAATGGAAACACCATATATTTT.